One sample yielded the 27 T cell receptor beta chains listed below, sequenced in a study of blood T cell repertoires in COVID-19. The repertoire was sequenced with immunoSEQ multiplex PCR; TCRdb's copy has only in-frame clones and lacks some. The repertoire holds 300,000 to 500,000 clones, with around 89% as singletons. Sequenced sample: PBMCs or T cells enriched from blood (not recorded which). These receptor sequences come from a woman in her twenties or thirties with acute COVID-19.

The chain couples TRBV9 to TRBJ2-2, with TRBD1 as a possible D gene (5 bases). Per the germline V gene, CDR1 is SGDLS and CDR2 is YYNGEE. Trimming shortened V by 0 bases and J by 5 bases, and 23 bases separated the two germline ends. The CDR3 runs to 19 residues. The CDR3 bases are TGTGCCAGCAGCGTAGCTACCCCGGTTAGACAGATCCCGACCGGGGAGCTGTTTTTT. Protein product: CASSVATPVRQIPTGELFF.

The chain links TRBV12-5 to TRBJ2-3, with unresolved D. Germline V lookup: CDR1 LGHNT, CDR2 FRNRAP. The CDR3 spans 14 residues. V shed 0 bases and J shed 3 bases, with 7 bases lying between them. The CDR3 loop reads CASGLVPLTDTQYF. The CDR3 DNA follows: TGTGCTAGTGGTTTGGTACCCCTAACAGATACGCAGTATTTT.

This clone was counted a single time. V and J are TRBV29-1 and TRBJ2-7; D may be TRBD1 (6 bases). This CDR3 comprises 13 residues. V was trimmed by 7 bases and J by 0 bases, leaving 13 bases between them. Germline V gene sequence: CDR1 SQVTM, CDR2 ANQGSEA. The CDR3 nucleotides read TGCAGCGCTAGGACAGAAGCCTCCTACGAGCAGTACTTC. Protein sequence: CSARTEASYEQYF.

The V call is TRBV5-1, the J call TRBJ2-1; 10 bases align to TRBD2. Germline V gene lookup returns CDR1 SGHRS and CDR2 YFSETQ. J gave up 6 bases and V 4 bases, and 10 bases lay outside the gene matches. This CDR3 comprises 16 residues. The CDR3 nucleotides read TGCGCCAGCAGCCTGTCCACTAGCGGGGTCCTCAATGAGCAGTTCTTC. Translation gives CASSLSTSGVLNEQFF. The full variable domain, in which reference TRBV5-1 and TRBJ2-1 provide the parts outside the CDR3, is KAGVTQTPRYLIKTRGQQVTLSCSPISGHRSVSWYQQTPGQGLQFLFEYFSETQRNKGNFPGRFSGRQFSNSRSEMNVSTLELGDSALYLCASSLSTSGVLNEQFFGPGTRLTVL.

The rearrangement uses TRBV7-2 and TRBJ1-5; D is ambiguous. The V gene's germline CDR1 is SGHTA and CDR2 FQGNSA. The length of the CDR3 is 13 residues. V was pared by 0 bases and J by 6 bases, with 6 bases between. The CDR3 sequence is CASSLAPSQPQHF. The CDR3 bases are TGTGCCAGCAGCTTAGCCCCGAGTCAGCCCCAGCATTTT.

The V call is TRBV19, the J call TRBJ2-7; D possibly corresponds to TRBD1 (5 bases). Trimming removed 1 base from V and 0 bases from J, with 13 bases in between. There are 16 residues in the CDR3. Germline V gene lookup returns CDR1 LNHDA and CDR2 SQIVND (reference sequence). The CDR3 sequence: CASSIGGRVSSYEQYF. CDR3 DNA: TGTGCCAGTAGTATAGGCGGCAGGGTAAGCTCCTACGAGCAGTACTTC.

The rearrangement links TRBV7-9 to TRBJ1-4, with TRBD1 identical over 11 bases. This CDR3 has 16 residues. Germline loops: CDR1 SEHNR, CDR2 FQNEAQ (reference sequence). V lost 6 bases, J lost 4 bases, and 7 bases stayed unmatched. The chain's CDR3 is CASRKQGTGGNEKLFF. The DNA for the CDR3 is TGTGCCAGCAGAAAACAGGGGACAGGGGGTAATGAAAAACTGTTTTTT.

The chain recombines TRBV10-3 with TRBJ2-7, with D unresolved. Trimming pared 3 bases from V and 3 bases from J, leaving 12 bases between. The germline V gene encodes CDR1 ENHRY and CDR2 SYGVKD. This CDR3 is 14 amino acids long. The CDR3 DNA sequence: TGTGCCATCAGTGACAGTGGTAGCAGCTACGAGCAGTACTTC. Protein: CAISDSGSSYEQYF.

This clone was detected only once. This chain's CDR3 is CASSGGSGRQYNEQFF. The DNA for the CDR3 is TGTGCCAGCAGCGGGGGGTCGGGGCGCCAATACAATGAGCAGTTCTTC. The chain employs TRBV5-4 and TRBJ2-1; a possible D gene is TRBD2 (6 bases). The CDR3 loop spans 16 amino acids. Germline V lookup: CDR1 SGHNT, CDR2 YYREEE (reference sequence). Trimming took off 4 bases at V and 4 bases at J, with 18 bases between the two ends.

As DNA, the CDR3 is TGTGCCAGCGCGGTAAGCGGGGGAAACACTGAAGCTTTCTTT. Its translation: CASAVSGGNTEAFF. This rearrangement joins TRBV3-1 (or the pseudogene TRBV3-2) to TRBJ1-1, with D possibly being TRBD1 (5 bases). V was cut by 8 bases and J by 2 bases, with 15 bases left in between. This CDR3 has 14 residues. Germline lookup yields CDR1 LGHDT and CDR2 YNNKEL (reference sequence).

The chain has TRBV6-5 and TRBJ1-1; TRBD1 agrees at 7 bases. V shed 6 bases and J 4 bases; nucleotides not matched to a gene: 8. CDR1 is MNHEY, CDR2 SVGAGI, per germline. This CDR3 region has 14 residues. The CDR3 protein is CASRPLQGGTEAFF. In DNA form, the CDR3 reads TGTGCCAGCAGGCCCCTCCAGGGGGGCACTGAAGCTTTCTTT.

V and J are TRBV5-1 and TRBJ2-7; 7 bases map to TRBD1. CDR3 length: 13 amino acids. Germline trimming cut 3 bases from V and 4 bases from J; bases unmatched to any gene: 4. From germline, CDR1 is SGHRS and CDR2 YFSETQ. The CDR3, as DNA: TGCGCCAGCAGCTGGAGACAGGGTTACGAGCAGTACTTC. Protein: CASSWRQGYEQYF.

This chain connects TRBV24-1 to TRBJ1-2; D call uncertain. This CDR3 region has 12 residues. Looked up from germline, CDR1 is KGHDR and CDR2 is SFDVKD. V lost 9 bases to trimming and J lost 8 bases, with 15 bases between them. CDR3 sequence (DNA): TGTGCCACCGGGGAGGATGCGGGAGGCTACACCTTC. It yields the protein CATGEDAGGYTF.

The chain combines TRBV28 with TRBJ2-3; 9 nucleotides align to TRBD2. CDR1 is MDHEN, CDR2 SYDVKM, per germline. The CDR3 is 16 amino acids. J lost 1 base, V lost 4 bases, and 6 bases had no gene match. CDR3 sequence: CASSSPRLAGTDTQYF. For the CDR3, the DNA is TGTGCCAGCAGTTCTCCCCGACTAGCGGGCACAGATACGCAGTATTTT.

V is TRBV5-5 and J is TRBJ1-2; D uncertain. Trimming shortened V by 1 base and J by 0 bases, and 13 bases separated the two germline ends. Germline V gives CDR1 SGHKS, CDR2 YYEKEE (reference sequence). This CDR3 region has 16 residues. CDR3 protein: CASSLFPGITNYGYTF. CDR3 DNA sequence: TGTGCCAGCAGCTTGTTTCCGGGAATAACTAACTATGGCTACACCTTC.

The table lists this clone with a count of one. The gene calls are TRBV6-6 and TRBJ1-1, with TRBD1 as a possible D gene (6 bases). The germline V and J ends were trimmed by 3 bases and 2 bases, with 10 bases remaining between them. Germline CDR1 reads MNHNY; CDR2 reads SVGAGI (reference sequence). This CDR3 is built from 14 residues. CDR3: CASSYGGLNTEAFF. The CDR3 bases are TGTGCCAGCAGTTATGGGGGCCTTAACACTGAAGCTTTCTTT.

The chain has TRBV9 and TRBJ1-3; D is undetermined. This CDR3 contains 15 residues. CDR1 is SGDLS and CDR2 is YYNGEE in the germline V gene. V was pared by 3 bases and J by 0 bases, with 10 bases between. The chain's CDR3 is CASSAPGISGNTIYF. The CDR3 coding sequence is TGTGCCAGCAGCGCACCGGGGATCTCTGGAAACACCATATATTTT.

Points on this clone: The identical CDR3 is also encoded by other nucleotide sequences in the sample. The chain links TRBV7-9 to TRBJ1-1, with a weak D call TRBD1 (5 bases). The CDR3 consists of 13 residues. Germline V lookup: CDR1 SEHNR, CDR2 FQNEAQ (reference sequence). With 5 bases removed from V and 1 base from J, the gap between germline ends came to 8 bases. This chain's CDR3 is CASSPGGNTEAFF. DNA of the CDR3: TGTGCCAGCAGCCCCGGGGGGAACACTGAAGCTTTCTTT. Combining the CDR3 with reference TRBV7-9 and TRBJ1-1 gives the whole variable domain DTGVSQNPRHKITKRGQNVTFRCDPISEHNRLYWYRQTLGQGPEFLTYFQNEAQLEKSRLLSDRFSAERPKGSFSTLEIQRTEQGDSAMYLCASSPGGNTEAFFGQGTRLTVV.

In its sample, this clone was seen a few times. This chain joins TRBV27 and TRBJ1-2, with D perhaps TRBD1 (5 bases). Germline V gene data show CDR1 as MNHEY and CDR2 as SMNVEV (reference sequence). The CDR3 totals 17 residues. V dropped 4 bases and J dropped 4 bases, with 22 bases sitting between them. CDR3 amino acids: CASSSPKGKGRGYGYTF. The CDR3, as DNA: TGTGCCAGCAGTTCGCCTAAGGGGAAGGGGCGAGGCTATGGCTACACCTTC.

The chain combines TRBV9 with TRBJ1-2, with 11 bases matching TRBD1. V trimming: 0 bases; J trimming: 1 base; junction bases outside the gene matches: 5. Per the germline V gene, CDR1 is SGDLS and CDR2 is YYNGEE. This CDR3 is 17 amino acids long. The chain's CDR3 is CASSVGGTGGFNYGYTF. Here the CDR3 DNA reads TGTGCCAGCAGCGTAGGAGGGACAGGGGGGTTTAACTATGGCTACACCTTC.

This chain joins TRBV2 and TRBJ2-4; D possibly corresponds to TRBD1 (6 bases). From germline, CDR1 is SNHLY and CDR2 FYNNEI. Trimming stripped 4 bases from V and 6 bases from J, with 13 bases between. The CDR3 contains 14 residues. In DNA, the CDR3 is TGTGCCAGCAGTGGCACAGGGAGTAGAAACATTCAGTACTTC. Protein sequence: CASSGTGSRNIQYF.

This chain connects TRBV12-3 or TRBV12-4 to TRBJ1-2; no definite D call. Trimming stripped 6 bases from V and 6 bases from J, with 14 bases between. The CDR3 spans 13 residues. CDR3 nucleotide sequence: TGTGCCAGCAGCCGCGGGAACGGACATGGCTACACCTTC. As protein: CASSRGNGHGYTF.

The chain is built from TRBV11-3 and TRBJ1-1; 9 nucleotides agree with TRBD1. V lost 5 bases, J lost 3 bases, and 10 bases stayed unmatched. Germline CDR1 and CDR2: SGHNT and YENEEA. The CDR3 loop spans 16 amino acids. The DNA of the CDR3 is TGTGCCAGCAGCGCGCCGGGACAGGGAACTTACACTGAAGCTTTCTTT. Translation: CASSAPGQGTYTEAFF.

This chain connects TRBV27 to TRBJ2-1, with 7 bases that match TRBD1. V was pared by 5 bases and J by 2 bases, with 9 bases of the junction left unmatched. Germline CDR1 is MNHEY and CDR2 is SMNVEV (reference sequence). The CDR3 is 16 amino acids. The CDR3 nucleotides read TGTGCCAGCAGTCCCCTGACAGGGATCCCCTACAATGAGCAGTTCTTC. As protein: CASSPLTGIPYNEQFF.

Notes on this clone: One junction end disagrees with the germline gene, perhaps due to a read error. This sequence joins TRBV6-6 and TRBJ1-1; tentative D call: TRBD1 (5 bases). There are 15 residues in the CDR3. Germline-derived CDR1 and CDR2 are MNHNY and SVGAGI (reference sequence). CDR3 sequence: CASSYSADNNPDAFF. Written as DNA, the CDR3 is TGTGCCAGCAGTTACTCCGCGGACAACAATCCTGACGCTTTCTTT.

This clone has a count of ten or more. This sequence joins TRBV5-5 and TRBJ2-7; D call uncertain. The germline V gene has CDR1 SGHKS and CDR2 YYEKEE (reference sequence). Trimming removed 0 bases at V and 6 bases at J, with 4 bases between. The CDR3 length is 11 residues. For the CDR3, the DNA is TGTGCCAGCAGCTTGGACACCGAGCAGTACTTC. Amino acids: CASSLDTEQYF.

The chain links TRBV6-4 to TRBJ1-4; D gene ambiguous. Germline lookup yields CDR1 MRHNA and CDR2 SNTAGT. This CDR3 contains 16 residues. The V and J ends lost 6 bases and 8 bases respectively, with 22 bases between them. In nucleotides, the CDR3 is TGTGCCAGCAGGAAAAGGAGCGGAGCCCCTGGGGAAAAACTGTTTTTT. Encoded protein: CASRKRSGAPGEKLFF.